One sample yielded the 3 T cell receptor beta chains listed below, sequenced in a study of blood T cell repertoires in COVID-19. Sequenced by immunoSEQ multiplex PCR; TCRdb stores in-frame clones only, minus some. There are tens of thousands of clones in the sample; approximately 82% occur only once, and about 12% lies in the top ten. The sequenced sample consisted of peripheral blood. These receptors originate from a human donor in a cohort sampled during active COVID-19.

As DNA, the CDR3 is TGTGCCAGCAGCTTCACCGACAGGGATCGCTCTAACTATGGCTACACCTTC. Translation gives CASSFTDRDRSNYGYTF. The gene calls are TRBV7-9 and TRBJ1-2; 7 bases are shared with TRBD1. The CDR3 consists of 17 residues. Germline V gene lookup returns CDR1 SEHNR and CDR2 FQNEAQ (reference sequence). The V gene end was trimmed by 3 bases and the J gene end by 0 bases; junction bases not matched to a gene: 10.

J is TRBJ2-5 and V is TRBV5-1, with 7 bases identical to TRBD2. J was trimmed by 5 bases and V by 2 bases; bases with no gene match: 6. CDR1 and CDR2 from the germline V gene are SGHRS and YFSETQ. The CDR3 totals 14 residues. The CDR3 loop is CASSLYSGWETQYF. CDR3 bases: TGCGCCAGCAGCTTATATAGCGGGTGGGAGACCCAGTACTTC. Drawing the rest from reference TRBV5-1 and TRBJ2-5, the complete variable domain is KAGVTQTPRYLIKTRGQQVTLSCSPISGHRSVSWYQQTPGQGLQFLFEYFSETQRNKGNFPGRFSGRQFSNSRSEMNVSTLELGDSALYLCASSLYSGWETQYFGPGTRLLVL.

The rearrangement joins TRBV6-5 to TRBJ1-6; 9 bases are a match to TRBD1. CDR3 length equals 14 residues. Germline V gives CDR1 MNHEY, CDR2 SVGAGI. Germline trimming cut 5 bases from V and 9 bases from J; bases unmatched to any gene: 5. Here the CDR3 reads CASSLGTGTSPLHF. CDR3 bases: TGTGCCAGCAGTCTAGGGACAGGGACTTCACCCCTCCACTTT.